These 21 T cell receptor beta chains originate from one sample sequenced in a study of shared clonotypes between healthy human individuals. Assay: immunoSEQ multiplex PCR; the TCRdb copy retains only in-frame clones and omits some. The sample has over 2,000,000 clones, roughly 93% seen once. Terminally differentiated effector memory CD45RA+ cells were excluded by CCR7 positive selection of CD45RO-negative cells. The sample was naive CD8+ T cells from PBMCs. All receptors come from a man aged 18 to 29 in good health. Some clones in this sample may be carry-over from other donors' samples.

The gene calls are TRBV7-9 and TRBJ2-1; D is unresolved. Trimming took 5 bases from V and 0 from J, leaving 14 bases between them. The CDR3 spans 16 residues. Germline V gene lookup returns CDR1 SEHNR and CDR2 FQNEAQ (reference sequence). CDR3 DNA sequence: TGTGCCAGCAGCCGCCTACGTGAGGACTCCTACAATGAGCAGTTCTTC. Translation gives CASSRLREDSYNEQFF.

The V and J genes are TRBV7-6 and TRBJ2-1, with TRBD1 identical over 7 bases. CDR1 and CDR2 from the germline V gene are SGHVS and FNYEAQ. The CDR3 sequence is 16 residues long. V was pared by 5 bases and J by 1 base, with 8 bases of the junction left unmatched. The CDR3 here is CASSTSGTASYNEQFF. CDR3 bases: TGTGCCAGCAGCACATCCGGGACAGCTTCCTACAATGAGCAGTTCTTC.

The J gene is TRBJ1-2, the V gene TRBV6-6; 7 bases fit TRBD1. V was pared by 0 bases and J by 6 bases, with 10 bases of the junction left unmatched. Germline loops: CDR1 MNHNY, CDR2 SVGAGI (reference sequence). The CDR3 extends over 16 amino acids. The CDR3 reads CASSYSTLTGLDGYTF. CDR3 DNA: TGTGCCAGCAGTTACTCAACTCTGACAGGGTTGGATGGCTACACCTTC.

A single count supports this clone. The chain links TRBV25-1 to TRBJ2-5; a possible D gene is TRBD2 (6 bases). Per germline, CDR1 MGHDK and CDR2 SYGVNS. Between the trimmed V and J ends, which lost 4 bases and 7 bases, there was a span of 16 bases. The CDR3 runs to 14 residues. The CDR3 nucleotides are TGTGCCAGCAGTGCAATAGGCGGGATAGCGACCCAGTACTTC. Translation: CASSAIGGIATQYF.

The J gene is TRBJ2-7, the V gene TRBV7-6, with a weak D call TRBD2 (7 bases). The CDR3 length is 13 residues. CDR1 and CDR2 from the germline V gene are SGHVS and FNYEAQ. V lost 1 base, J lost 5 bases, and 9 bases lay in between. The CDR3: CASSLGGGDEQYF. In nucleotides, the CDR3 is TGTGCCAGCAGCTTAGGGGGGGGCGACGAGCAGTACTTC.

The rearrangement uses TRBV19 and TRBJ1-1, with D possibly being TRBD1 (5 bases). The CDR3 consists of 13 residues. The V end was cut by 6 bases, the J end by 12 bases, with 20 bases between. Germline V gene sequence: CDR1 LNHDA, CDR2 SQIVND (reference sequence). The CDR3 spells CASRAGYSAGTFF. Here the CDR3 DNA reads TGTGCCAGTAGAGCAGGGTATTCGGCCGGGACTTTCTTT.

The J gene is TRBJ2-7, the V gene TRBV2; 9 positions match TRBD1. CDR3 length: 14 amino acids. In germline, CDR1 is SNHLY, CDR2 FYNNEI. V trimming: 8 bases; J trimming: 6 bases; junction bases outside the gene matches: 11. The DNA for the CDR3 is TGTGCCAGCGCGGACAGGGGACAGGCTTTCGAGCAGTACTTC. Encoded protein: CASADRGQAFEQYF.

The chain recombines TRBV7-8 with TRBJ2-7; maybe TRBD2 (5 bases). V was cut by 5 bases and J by 0 bases, with 20 bases left in between. This CDR3 has 17 residues. Germline CDR1 is SGHVS and CDR2 is FQNEAQ. The CDR3 protein is CASSMPSREESSYEQYF. Here the CDR3 DNA reads TGTGCCAGCAGCATGCCCTCCCGGGAAGAAAGCTCCTACGAGCAGTACTTC.

The DNA for the CDR3 is TGTGCCAGCAGTCCCCGCCCACTAGCGGGAGTCCTCGACGAGCAGTACTTC. Translating it yields CASSPRPLAGVLDEQYF. The chain is built from TRBV27 and TRBJ2-7, with TRBD2 matching over 11 bases. The CDR3 loop spans 17 amino acids. J gave up 5 bases and V 5 bases, and 14 bases lay outside the gene matches. The V gene's germline CDR1 is MNHEY and CDR2 SMNVEV (reference sequence).

This rearrangement joins TRBV7-9 to TRBJ1-5; D call uncertain. Deletions cut 5 bases from V and 8 bases from J, with 16 bases between. The CDR3 sequence is 14 residues long. Germline assignment: CDR1 SEHNR and CDR2 FQNEAQ (reference sequence). CDR3 sequence: CASSPRNRMEPQHF. The CDR3 DNA sequence: TGTGCCAGCAGCCCAAGAAACCGGATGGAGCCCCAGCATTTT. Full variable domain (missing parts from reference TRBV7-9 and TRBJ1-5): DTGVSQNPRHKITKRGQNVTFRCDPISEHNRLYWYRQTLGQGPEFLTYFQNEAQLEKSRLLSDRFSAERPKGSFSTLEIQRTEQGDSAMYLCASSPRNRMEPQHFGDGTRLSIL.

V is TRBV4-1 and J is TRBJ1-1; possible D gene TRBD1, 5 bases. The germline V gene encodes CDR1 MGHRA and CDR2 YSYEKL. With 5 bases removed from V and 4 bases from J, the gap between germline ends came to 14 bases. The CDR3 totals 14 residues. CDR3 sequence reads: CASSFKRGGTEAFF. The CDR3 coding sequence is TGCGCCAGCAGCTTCAAGCGCGGGGGCACTGAAGCTTTCTTT.

The chain couples TRBV28 to TRBJ2-2, with D possibly being TRBD1 (6 bases). Germline CDR1 reads MDHEN; CDR2 reads SYDVKM. CDR3 size: 18 residues. Trimming left V 1 base short and J 1 base short, with 16 bases between. This CDR3 reads CASSLFISRTENTGELFF. The CDR3 DNA sequence: TGTGCCAGCAGTTTATTCATCTCACGGACAGAGAACACCGGGGAGCTGTTTTTT.

This chain uses TRBV9 with TRBJ1-1; TRBD1 matches 7 bases. V shed 3 bases and J 1 base; nucleotides not matched to a gene: 6. Germline lookup yields CDR1 SGDLS and CDR2 YYNGEE. CDR3 length: 15 amino acids. CDR3 residues: CASSARDRRNTEAFF. CDR3 nucleotide sequence: TGTGCCAGCAGCGCCCGGGACAGACGGAACACTGAAGCTTTCTTT.

The rearrangement links TRBV10-2 to TRBJ1-1, with D possibly TRBD1 on 5 matching bases. Germline assignment: CDR1 WSHSY and CDR2 SAAADI. Trimming cost V 4 bases and J 6 bases, with 15 bases left between them. The CDR3 sequence is 14 residues long. The CDR3 protein is CASSVGRRGAEAFF. CDR3 in DNA: TGCGCCAGCAGTGTGGGGCGGAGGGGCGCTGAAGCTTTCTTT.

The rearrangement joins TRBV28 to TRBJ1-1, with a tentative D call TRBD1 (5 bases). From germline, CDR1 is MDHEN and CDR2 SYDVKM. The CDR3 extends over 13 amino acids. The V and J ends lost 7 bases and 4 bases respectively, with 13 bases between them. CDR3 residues: CASNAQGGTEAFF. The CDR3 DNA sequence: TGTGCCAGCAACGCCCAGGGTGGCACTGAAGCTTTCTTT.

V is TRBV5-5 and J is TRBJ1-1, with D unclear. The CDR3 sequence is 14 residues long. V was clipped by 3 bases and J by 0 bases, with 9 bases between them. The germline V gene has CDR1 SGHKS and CDR2 YYEKEE (reference sequence). CDR3 DNA sequence: TGTGCCAGCAGCTCGGAGCTCATGAACACTGAAGCTTTCTTT. Its translation: CASSSELMNTEAFF. Supplemented by reference TRBV5-5 and TRBJ1-1, the full variable domain reads DAGVTQSPTHLIKTRGQQVTLRCSPISGHKSVSWYQQVLGQGPQFIFQYYEKEERGRGNFPDRFSARQFPNYSSELNVNALLLGDSALYLCASSSELMNTEAFFGQGTRLTVV.

This chain links TRBV11-2 with TRBJ2-5; the match to TRBD2 covers 10 bases. CDR1 SGHAT and CDR2 FQNNGV come from the germline V gene. The CDR3 is 18 residues long. V shed 2 bases and J 5 bases; nucleotides not matched to a gene: 14. CDR3: CASSLYPSGRGEKETQYF. CDR3 bases: TGTGCCAGCAGCTTATATCCTAGCGGGAGAGGGGAAAAGGAGACCCAGTACTTC.

The rearrangement joins TRBV28 to TRBJ2-7; D may match TRBD1 or TRBD2 (5 bases each). The germline CDR1 and CDR2 sequences are MDHEN and SYDVKM. V was pared by 5 bases and J by 7 bases, with 15 bases between. The CDR3 is made up of 13 amino acids. CDR3 region: CASSRDDQLEQYF. CDR3 sequence (DNA): TGTGCCAGCAGTAGGGACGACCAATTGGAGCAGTACTTC.

This clone was observed a few times. The rearrangement joins TRBV10-1 to TRBJ1-5; D remains ambiguous. From germline, CDR1 is WNHNN and CDR2 SYGVQD (reference sequence). The CDR3 has 9 residues. The CDR3 nucleotides read TGCGTCACCCCGGGGCCCCAGCATTTT. Amino acids: CVTPGPQHF.

The chain employs TRBV7-3 and TRBJ2-1; D remains ambiguous. The CDR3 is made up of 18 amino acids. V was cut by 1 base and J by 0 bases, with 16 bases left in between. The germline gives CDR1 SGHTA, CDR2 FQGTGA. This chain's CDR3 is CASSLIPLVGSSYNEQFF. The CDR3 DNA reads as TGTGCCAGCAGCTTAATCCCCCTCGTGGGAAGCTCCTACAATGAGCAGTTCTTC. Drawing the rest from reference TRBV7-3 and TRBJ2-1, the complete variable domain is GAGVSQTPSNKVTEKGKYVELRCDPISGHTALYWYRQSLGQGPEFLIYFQGTGAADDSGLPNDRFFAVRPEGSVSTLKIQRTERGDSAVYLCASSLIPLVGSSYNEQFFGPGTRLTVL.

The chain carries TRBV5-6 and TRBJ1-2, with 7 bases identical to TRBD1. V gave up 0 bases and J gave up 2 bases; unmatched junction bases: 7. Germline V gives CDR1 SGHDT, CDR2 YYEEEE. The CDR3 length is 16 residues. As DNA, the CDR3 is TGTGCCAGCAGCTTGGGGGTGAAGACAGGGAACTATGGCTACACCTTC. It translates to CASSLGVKTGNYGYTF.